This T cell receptor (beta chain) was captured by sequencing in a study of T cell responses to AZD1222 COVID-19 vaccine. Study-level results: Only after the peak T cell response were repertoires sampled. Among vaccine-associated CD4 TCRs, coverage spanned spike, with dominance at 160-218 and 743-854. White British donors predominated, females outnumbered males, and clonal diversity was possibly underestimated.

Assay: immunoSEQ multiplex PCR; the TCRdb copy retains only in-frame clones and omits some. The repertoire has more than 100,000 clones, over 80% of them found once; the top ten carry approximately 7.9%. Germline V gives CDR1 LNHDA, CDR2 SQIVND (reference sequence). The CDR3 sequence is 13 residues long. V dropped 5 bases and J dropped 4; count of bases not matched to a gene: 4. In regard to this clone: Its antigen is not known.

The chain is built from TRBV19 and TRBJ1-1, with TRBD1 identical over 7 bases. The specimen comprised peripheral blood, sampled 28 days after the second AZD1222 dose. The source is an adult who received the AZD1222 COVID-19 vaccine. This chain's CDR3 is CASSYRGGTEAFF. The CDR3 nucleotides are TGTGCCAGTAGTTACAGGGGAGGCACTGAAGCTTTCTTT.